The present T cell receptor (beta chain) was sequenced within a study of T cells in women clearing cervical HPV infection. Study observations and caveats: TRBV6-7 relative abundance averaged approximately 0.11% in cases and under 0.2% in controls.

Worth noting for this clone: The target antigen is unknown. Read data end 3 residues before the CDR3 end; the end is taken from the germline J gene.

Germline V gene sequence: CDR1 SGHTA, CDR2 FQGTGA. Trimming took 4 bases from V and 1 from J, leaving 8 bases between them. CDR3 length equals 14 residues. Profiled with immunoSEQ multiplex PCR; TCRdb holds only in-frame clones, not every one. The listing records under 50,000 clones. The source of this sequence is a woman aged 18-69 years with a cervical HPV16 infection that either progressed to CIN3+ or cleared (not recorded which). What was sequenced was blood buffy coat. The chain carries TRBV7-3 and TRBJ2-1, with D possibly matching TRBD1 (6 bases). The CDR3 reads CASSSTGSYNEQFF. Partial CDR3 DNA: TGTGCCAGCAGCTCTACAGGGTCCTACAATGAG.